The clone carrying this T cell receptor (beta chain) appeared a single time. Its antigen is not identified. Amplification used 60 Vbeta primers and 13 Jbeta primers. The data were produced by immunoSEQ multiplex PCR, yet TCRdb's version contains in-frame clones alone and is incomplete. The sample holds under 130,000 clones; over 70% are singletons and the top ten take roughly 1.2%. The CDR3 is made up of 12 amino acids. The V gene's germline CDR1 is GTSNPN and CDR2 SVGIG (reference sequence). These data are taken from a study of cytomegalovirus exposure and HLA in healthy donors. Study observations and caveats: The study labeled 150 or so TCR beta chains cytomegalovirus-associated. After further analysis at a later stage, under 20,000 TCR beta sequences were associated with HLA alleles at 0.05 false discovery rate. Reports credit the classifier with highly specific, highly sensitive diagnosis of cytomegalovirus status.

Donors counted as nominally healthy when sampled, yet unrecorded immune exposures were likely. Sequencing used PBMCs. The clonotype was recovered from a man between 35 and 55 years old in good health and CMV-seronegative. This chain joins TRBV30 and TRBJ2-5; a weak D match, TRBD1 (6 bases). With the DNA end fitting TRBJ2-7 better, the J assignment may be wrong. CDR3 DNA: TGTGCCTGGGACAGGCACTCCTACGAGCAGTACTTC. Translated: CAWDRHSYEQYF.